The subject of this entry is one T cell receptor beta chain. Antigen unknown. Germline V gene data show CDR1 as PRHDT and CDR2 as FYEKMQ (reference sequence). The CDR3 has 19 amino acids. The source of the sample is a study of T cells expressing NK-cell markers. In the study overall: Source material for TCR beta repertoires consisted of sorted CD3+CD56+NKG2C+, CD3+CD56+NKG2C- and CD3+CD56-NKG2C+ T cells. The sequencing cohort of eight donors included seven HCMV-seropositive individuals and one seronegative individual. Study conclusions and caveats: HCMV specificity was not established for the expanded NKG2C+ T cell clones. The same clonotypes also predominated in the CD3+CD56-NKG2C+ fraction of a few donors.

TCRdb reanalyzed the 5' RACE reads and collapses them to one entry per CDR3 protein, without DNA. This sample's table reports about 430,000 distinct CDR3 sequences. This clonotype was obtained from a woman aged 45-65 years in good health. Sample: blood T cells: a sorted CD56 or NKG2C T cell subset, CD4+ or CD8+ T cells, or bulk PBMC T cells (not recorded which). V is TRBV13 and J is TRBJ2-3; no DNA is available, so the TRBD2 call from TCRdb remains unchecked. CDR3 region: CASSLTPSGPSEFTDTQYF.